What follows describes a single T cell receptor beta chain. What antigen it recognizes has not been identified. Base qualities are not recorded, but no much larger clone differs from it by a single base. Inclusive of the bounding cysteine and phenylalanine, the CDR3 is 11 residues long. Left in the record is the CDR3 DNA by itself, 33 bases read in frame from the first base. Trimming costs V 5 bases and J 2 bases, and their ends lie 7 bases apart. Via the germline V gene, CDR1 is SQVTM and CDR2 ANQGSEA. This sample stems from a study of cytomegalovirus exposure and HLA in healthy donors (dated by TCRdb to 2015 to 2018). General notes on the study: According to a later analysis, the 120 or so validation repertoires were produced on the same platform as the approximately 620 repertoires of the first cohort. The study was designed to test whether signatures of past pathogen exposure could be identified by cataloging public T cell receptors. A separate validation cohort of 100 to 150 different subjects was used in addition to the approximately 610-subject first cohort. To predict cytomegalovirus infection status, the study brought together high-throughput TCR immunosequencing, statistical association of individual TCRs with disease status, and machine learning.

Donors formed part of the validation cohort, which comprised 120 subjects and was distinct from the first cohort of 666 subjects. Receptor amplification or capture employed the immunoSEQ multiplex PCR assay. In the authors' own workflow: A statistical classification framework was built to diagnose cytomegalovirus status from the catalog of TCR beta chain sequences. The clones in this table, taken by TCRdb from immuneACCESS, are in-frame only. Not every clone is retained; where verified, under half of the shortfall comes from an unresolved V gene, and the cause of the rest is unknown. D and trimming come from the DNA, and the V and J calls and clone size come from that table. The sample table contains approximately 150,000 clones; only one count was recorded for more than 80% of them. The ten largest clonotypes hold around 3.1% of the sample. General conclusions and limits of the study: Across donors, most TCR sequences were observed very rarely, whereas some public TCRs were present in many individuals. Three of the identified cytomegalovirus-associated TCR beta chains were confirmed in vitro to be specific for cytomegalovirus antigens. A later analysis had no HLA typing for the validation cohort, so co-occurrence there was scored across all 130 or so repertoires. The study gave a list of around 170 TCR beta chains associated with cytomegalovirus. Subsequent analysis determined that TCRs grouped into clusters in the first cohort also showed a tendency toward co-occurrence across the 120 or so validation repertoires, and 85% to 95% of cluster scores exceeded 0. The authors suggested that the approach could potentially be generalized to other disease states and immunological phenotypes. In both the original and validation cohorts, the classifier was reported to diagnose cytomegalovirus status with high specificity and sensitivity.

Recombination joined TRBV29-1 with TRBJ2-7; confidence is insufficient to name the D gene. The sample taken for sequencing was PBMCs. This clonotype originated in a woman between 18 and 30 years old in good health and CMV-seropositive. The CDR3 region has the sequence CSVLGTYEQYF. The DNA sequence is as follows: TGCAGCGTTCTCGGTACCTACGAGCAGTACTTC.